A single sample is the source of the 14 T cell receptor beta chains below, sequenced in a study of shared T cell receptors in the human thymus. Clones were sequenced by immunoSEQ multiplex PCR, and TCRdb holds only the in-frame ones, with some missing. The data hold over 650,000 clones, with more than 70% observed a single time. These sequences were also reported in another study, on human thymus T cells.

The material sequenced was thymocytes. These receptors were collected from a boy younger than two with a congenital heart defect.

The genes are TRBV30 and TRBJ2-1; D possibly corresponds to TRBD2 (7 bases). This CDR3 region has 19 residues. Germline values: CDR1 GTSNPN, CDR2 SVGIG (reference sequence). Trimming took 4 bases from V and 8 from J, leaving 33 bases between them. The CDR3 loop is CAWTIEQGRLAPWGDEQFF. As DNA, the CDR3 is TGTGCCTGGACTATAGAACAGGGTCGACTAGCCCCTTGGGGAGATGAGCAGTTCTTC.

The chain combines TRBV7-2 with TRBJ2-7; 11 bases are shared with TRBD2. CDR3 size: 16 residues. Germline loops: CDR1 SGHTA, CDR2 FQGNSA. The trim removed 4 bases at V and 3 bases at J, leaving 8 bases unmatched. CDR3 sequence: CASSSPSGGFDYEQYF. The CDR3 DNA sequence: TGTGCCAGCAGCTCGCCTAGCGGGGGGTTCGACTACGAGCAGTACTTC.

This clone came up a few times. The chain is built from TRBV4-1 and TRBJ2-6, with TRBD1 matching over 8 bases. Per germline, CDR1 MGHRA and CDR2 YSYEKL. This CDR3 is 21 amino acids long. V lost 0 bases, J lost 0 bases, and 13 bases stayed unmatched. The DNA of the CDR3 is TGCGCCAGCAGCCAAGATAACCCCGGACAGGGCCTTTCCTCTGGGGCCAACGTCCTGACTTTC. The encoded protein is CASSQDNPGQGLSSGANVLTF.

V and J are TRBV29-1 and TRBJ2-3; TRBD2 matches at 9 bases. This CDR3 is built from 14 residues. V lost 3 bases to trimming and J lost 2 bases; unmatched junction nucleotides: 3. The germline gives CDR1 SQVTM, CDR2 ANQGSEA. CDR3 sequence: CSVDGGRATDTQYF. The CDR3 DNA is TGCAGCGTTGACGGCGGGAGGGCCACAGATACGCAGTATTTT.

The chain recombines TRBV6-5 with TRBJ2-2, with 7 positions matching TRBD2. V was pared by 1 base and J by 6 bases, with 5 bases of the junction left unmatched. Germline CDR1 reads MNHEY; CDR2 reads SVGAGI. The CDR3 runs to 15 residues. The CDR3 sequence is CASSYLGLSSGELFF. The CDR3, as DNA: TGTGCCAGCAGTTACTTGGGACTATCTTCCGGGGAGCTGTTTTTT.

The gene calls are TRBV5-8 and TRBJ1-1, with TRBD1 matching 7 bases. This CDR3 has 14 residues. With 6 bases clipped from V and 4 bases from J, the junction kept 9 bases outside the gene matches. CDR1 is SGHTS, CDR2 YDEGEE, per germline. The CDR3 loop reads CASNENRGPTEAFF. The CDR3 DNA follows: TGTGCCAGCAATGAGAACAGGGGACCCACTGAAGCTTTCTTT.

V and J are TRBV4-3 and TRBJ1-2, with D possibly being TRBD1 (6 bases). The CDR3 totals 13 residues. The germline V gene has CDR1 LGHNA and CDR2 YSLEER. V gave up 5 bases and J gave up 4 bases, with 11 bases separating them. CDR3: CASSVDRRYGYTF. DNA of the CDR3: TGCGCCAGCAGCGTGGACAGACGCTATGGCTACACCTTC.

V usage is TRBV28 and J usage is TRBJ1-5; TRBD1 matches 8 bases. Germline CDR1 is MDHEN and CDR2 is SYDVKM. V was clipped by 7 bases and J by 0 bases; unmatched bases: 5. The CDR3 extends over 15 amino acids. For the CDR3, the DNA is TGTGCCAGCATCAGGGGGCGAAATAGCAATCAGCCCCAGCATTTT. Its protein is CASIRGRNSNQPQHF.

A few counts support this clone. The chain links TRBV28 to TRBJ1-2; no clear D. CDR3 length: 14 amino acids. Per the germline V gene, CDR1 is MDHEN and CDR2 is SYDVKM. Trimming shortened V by 4 bases and J by 13 bases, and 22 bases separated the two germline ends. The CDR3 nucleotides are TGTGCCAGCAGTTCCGCGGTTGAGGGCGATGCTGGCACCTTC. Amino acid sequence: CASSSAVEGDAGTF.

The V call is TRBV7-2, the J call TRBJ1-4; possible D gene TRBD1, 5 bases. CDR3 size: 17 residues. Germline V gene lookup returns CDR1 SGHTA and CDR2 FQGNSA. V lost 5 bases and J 0 bases, leaving 16 bases between the germline ends. Written as DNA, the CDR3 is TGTGCCAGCAGCCGGCTCCCGACAGTTGCAACTAATGAAAAACTGTTTTTT. Translation: CASSRLPTVATNEKLFF. Full variable domain (remainder filled in from reference TRBV7-2 and TRBJ1-4): GAGVSQSPSNKVTEKGKDVELRCDPISGHTALYWYRQSLGQGLEFLIYFQGNSAPDKSGLPSDRFSAERTGGSVSTLTIQRTQQEDSAVYLCASSRLPTVATNEKLFFGSGTQLSVL.

This clone was seen once. V usage is TRBV9 and J usage is TRBJ1-6; D perhaps matches TRBD1 (5 bases). The V end was cut by 0 bases, the J end by 5 bases, with 12 bases between. Germline CDR1 reads SGDLS; CDR2 reads YYNGEE. This CDR3 has 16 amino acids. The CDR3 DNA reads as TGTGCCAGCAGCGTAGATCCTGGACACCATAATTCACCCCTCCACTTT. It yields the protein CASSVDPGHHNSPLHF.

The V gene is TRBV28, the J gene TRBJ2-3; 9 nucleotides agree with TRBD1. V dropped 4 bases and J dropped 5; count of bases not matched to a gene: 7. The V gene's germline CDR1 is MDHEN and CDR2 SYDVKM. The CDR3 is made up of 15 amino acids. The CDR3 DNA reads as TGTGCCAGCAGTTCTGAACAGGGGGCATTAGATACGCAGTATTTT. It specifies CASSSEQGALDTQYF.

The chain couples TRBV4-3 to TRBJ1-5, with 7 positions matching TRBD1. Trimming took 0 bases from V and 4 from J; bases not matched to a gene: 3. Germline V gene data show CDR1 as LGHNA and CDR2 as YSLEER. The CDR3 is 15 residues long. Here the CDR3 DNA reads TGCGCCAGCAGCCAAGATAGGGACAGAAATCAGCCCCAGCATTTT. The encoded protein is CASSQDRDRNQPQHF.

The V call is TRBV7-9, the J call TRBJ2-7, with D possibly being TRBD1 (6 bases). CDR1 is SEHNR and CDR2 is FQNEAQ in the germline V gene (reference sequence). The CDR3 covers 17 residues. V gave up 5 bases and J gave up 3 bases, with 23 bases separating them. The CDR3 here is CASSANRWGPTHYEQYF. The CDR3 DNA is TGTGCCAGCAGCGCCAATAGGTGGGGGCCGACACACTACGAGCAGTACTTC. Using reference TRBV7-9 and TRBJ2-7 for the parts outside the CDR3, the full variable domain is DTGVSQNPRHKITKRGQNVTFRCDPISEHNRLYWYRQTLGQGPEFLTYFQNEAQLEKSRLLSDRFSAERPKGSFSTLEIQRTEQGDSAMYLCASSANRWGPTHYEQYFGPGTRLTVT.